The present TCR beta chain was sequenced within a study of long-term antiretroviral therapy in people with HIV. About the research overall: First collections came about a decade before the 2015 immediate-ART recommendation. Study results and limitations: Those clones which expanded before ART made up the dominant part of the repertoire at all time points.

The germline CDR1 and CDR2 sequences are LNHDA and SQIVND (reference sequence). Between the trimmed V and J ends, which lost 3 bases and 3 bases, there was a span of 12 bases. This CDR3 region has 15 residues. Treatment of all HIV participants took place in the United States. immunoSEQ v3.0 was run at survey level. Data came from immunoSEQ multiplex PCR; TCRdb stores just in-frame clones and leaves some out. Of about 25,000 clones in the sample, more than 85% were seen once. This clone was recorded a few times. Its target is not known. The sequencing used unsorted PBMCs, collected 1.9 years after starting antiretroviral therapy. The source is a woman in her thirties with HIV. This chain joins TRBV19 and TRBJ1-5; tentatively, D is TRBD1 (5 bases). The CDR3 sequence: CASSIGGTPNQPQHF. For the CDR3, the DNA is TGTGCCAGTAGTATTGGTGGGACCCCCAATCAGCCCCAGCATTTT.